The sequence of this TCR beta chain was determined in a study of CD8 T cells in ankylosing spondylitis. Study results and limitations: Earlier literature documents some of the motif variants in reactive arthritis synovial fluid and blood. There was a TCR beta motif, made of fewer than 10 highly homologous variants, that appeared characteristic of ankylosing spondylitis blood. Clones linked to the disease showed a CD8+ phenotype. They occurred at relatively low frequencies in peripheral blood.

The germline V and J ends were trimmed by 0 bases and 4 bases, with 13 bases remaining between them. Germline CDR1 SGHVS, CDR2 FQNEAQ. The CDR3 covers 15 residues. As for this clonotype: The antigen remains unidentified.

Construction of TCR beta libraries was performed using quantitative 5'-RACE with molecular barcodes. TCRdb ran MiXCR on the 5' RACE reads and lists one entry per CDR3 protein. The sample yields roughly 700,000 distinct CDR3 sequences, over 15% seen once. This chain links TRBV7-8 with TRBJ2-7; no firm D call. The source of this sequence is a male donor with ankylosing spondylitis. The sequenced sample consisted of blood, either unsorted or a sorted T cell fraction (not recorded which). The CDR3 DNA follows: TGTGCCAGCAGCTTAGCGCTTGGCCAGAAATACGAGCAGTACTTC. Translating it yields CASSLALGQKYEQYF.